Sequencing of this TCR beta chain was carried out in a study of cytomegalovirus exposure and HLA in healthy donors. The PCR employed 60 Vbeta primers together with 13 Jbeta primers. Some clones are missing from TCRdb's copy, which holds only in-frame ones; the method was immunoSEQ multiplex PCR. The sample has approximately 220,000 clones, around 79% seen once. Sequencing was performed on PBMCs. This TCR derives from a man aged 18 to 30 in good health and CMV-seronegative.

DNA of the CDR3: TGTGCCACCGGACAGGGGCAAGCCTACGAGCAGTACTTC. Its translation: CATGQGQAYEQYF. The rearrangement links TRBV19 to TRBJ2-7, with 9 bases lining up with TRBD1. The germline gives CDR1 LNHDA, CDR2 SQIVND (reference sequence). The CDR3 contains 13 residues. V shed 10 bases and J 2 bases; nucleotides not matched to a gene: 6.